The clone carrying this T cell receptor (beta chain) was seen a few times. The junction shows a germline mismatch at one end, possibly a read error. This specimen comes from a study of human T cells and chemical hapten exposure. TCRdb called the RACE reads again in MiXCR, with one record for every CDR3 protein. Of about 250,000 distinct CDR3 sequences listed, around 7.3% are singletons. Regarding time point: pre-sensitization, week 0. As for treatment: therapeutic diphenylcyclopropenone sensitization with weekly scalp DPC. Germline V gene sequence: CDR1 SGHTA, CDR2 FQGNSA. This CDR3 has 12 residues. Sequencing was performed on whole blood, taken in connection with sensitization to the hapten diphenylcyclopropenone (DPC). This TCR came from a man in his late teens or twenties with alopecia areata. Some clones in this sample may be carry-over from other donors' samples. This rearrangement joins TRBV7-2 to TRBJ2-5; TRBD2 is a possible D gene (6 bases). Here the CDR3 reads CASSLNLLAPHF. DNA for the CDR3: TGTGCCAGCAGCTTAAATTTACTAGCTCCGCACTTC.